The source of this T cell receptor beta chain is a study of blood T cell repertoires in COVID-19. This clone was found a few times. Data came from immunoSEQ multiplex PCR; TCRdb stores just in-frame clones and leaves some out. This sample has 300,000 to 350,000 clones, with approximately 90% found just once. V gave up 4 bases and J gave up 7 bases; unmatched junction bases: 5. This CDR3 is built from 14 residues. The germline CDR1 and CDR2 sequences are SGDLS and YYNGEE. The TCR was taken from a woman aged 18 to 35 who had recovered from COVID-19. The sequenced sample consisted of peripheral blood. The chain carries TRBV9 and TRBJ1-4; TRBD1 matches at 9 bases. DNA of the CDR3: TGTGCCAGCAGCCCCCGGACAGGGGTTGAAAAACTGTTTTTT. This gives the protein CASSPRTGVEKLFF.